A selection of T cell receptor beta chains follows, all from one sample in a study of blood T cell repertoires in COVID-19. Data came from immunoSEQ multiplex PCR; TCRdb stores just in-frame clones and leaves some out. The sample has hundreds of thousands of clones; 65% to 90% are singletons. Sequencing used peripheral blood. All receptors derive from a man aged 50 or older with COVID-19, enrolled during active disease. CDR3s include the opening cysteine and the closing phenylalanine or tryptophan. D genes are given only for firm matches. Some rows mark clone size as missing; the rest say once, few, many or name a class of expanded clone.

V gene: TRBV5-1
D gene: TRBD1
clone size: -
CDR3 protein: CASSYGTGLYVNEQFF

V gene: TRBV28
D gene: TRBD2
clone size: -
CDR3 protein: CASSSSGTNYEQYF

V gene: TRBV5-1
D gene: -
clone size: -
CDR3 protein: CASSLEGRVTNTGELFF

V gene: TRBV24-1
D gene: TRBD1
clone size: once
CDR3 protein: CATSDPGQGGTIYF

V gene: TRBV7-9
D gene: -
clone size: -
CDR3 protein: CASSSSLSNSGANVLTF

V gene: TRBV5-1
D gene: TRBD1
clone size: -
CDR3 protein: CASSPEWGQTPTPEQYF

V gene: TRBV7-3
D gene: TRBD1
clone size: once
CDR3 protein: CASSRQGGTYEQYF

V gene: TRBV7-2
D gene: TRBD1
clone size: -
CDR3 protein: CASSSLSGTGPSDTQYF

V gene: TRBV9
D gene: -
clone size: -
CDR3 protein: CASSPDRLGADTQYF

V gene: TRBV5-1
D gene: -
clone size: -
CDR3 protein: CASSLTAGDQPQHF

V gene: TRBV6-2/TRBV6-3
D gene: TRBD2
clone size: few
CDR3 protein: CASSWTSGGAETQYF

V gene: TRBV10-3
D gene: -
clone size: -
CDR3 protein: CAISDLGRNQPQHF

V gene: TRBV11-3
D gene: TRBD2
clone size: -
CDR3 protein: CASSFRGLGSGGNNEQFF

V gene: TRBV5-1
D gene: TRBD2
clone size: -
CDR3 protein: CASSLWSSGGFSYEQYF

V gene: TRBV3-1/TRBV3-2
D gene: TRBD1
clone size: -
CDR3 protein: CASSGTGNTGELFF

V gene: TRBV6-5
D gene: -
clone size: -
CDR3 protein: CASSTTGIAKNIQYF

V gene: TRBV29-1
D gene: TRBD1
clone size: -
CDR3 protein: CSTWDRGVNEQYF

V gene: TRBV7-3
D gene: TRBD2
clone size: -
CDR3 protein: CASSPRTSGANEQFF

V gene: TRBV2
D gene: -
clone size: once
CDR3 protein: CASSPDSSFDEQFF

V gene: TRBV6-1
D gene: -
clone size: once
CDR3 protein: CASSEYREDTQYF

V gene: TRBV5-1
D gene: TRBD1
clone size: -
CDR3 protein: CASSITGGSSGNTIYF

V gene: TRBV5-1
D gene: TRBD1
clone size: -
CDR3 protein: CASSLFPTTGVGNTEAFF

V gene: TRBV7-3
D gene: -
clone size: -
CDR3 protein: CASSYPPLVDEQFF

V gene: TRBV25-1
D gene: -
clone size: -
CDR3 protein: CASSGYRTGELFF

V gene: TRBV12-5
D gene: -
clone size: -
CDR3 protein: CASGLASTDTQYF

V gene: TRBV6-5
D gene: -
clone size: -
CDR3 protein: CASSYSRLLSYEQYF

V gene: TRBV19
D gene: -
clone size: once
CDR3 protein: CASSDLGAHYEQYF

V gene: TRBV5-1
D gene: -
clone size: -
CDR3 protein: CASSLAGDGYTF

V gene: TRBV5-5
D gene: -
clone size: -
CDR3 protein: CASSLVEGGGYTF

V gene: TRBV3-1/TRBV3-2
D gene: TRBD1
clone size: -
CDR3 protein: CASSQERQGGDEKLFF

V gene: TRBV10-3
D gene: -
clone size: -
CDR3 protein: CAISESGGAQETQYF

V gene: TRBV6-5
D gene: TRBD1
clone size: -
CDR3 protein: CASSYRDRGSYEQYF

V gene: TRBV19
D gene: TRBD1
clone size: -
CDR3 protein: CASNKPGQGVVEQFF

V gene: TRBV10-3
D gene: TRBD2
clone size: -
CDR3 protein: CAISERSGGGSTDTQYF

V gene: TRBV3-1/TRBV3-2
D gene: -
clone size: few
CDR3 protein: CASSLGQNSYEQYF

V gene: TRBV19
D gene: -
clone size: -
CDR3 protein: CATAGTLYNEQFF

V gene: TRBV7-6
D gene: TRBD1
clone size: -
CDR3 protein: CASSKKPTGGASYEQYF

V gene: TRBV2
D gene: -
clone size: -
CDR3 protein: CASRLESSKYF

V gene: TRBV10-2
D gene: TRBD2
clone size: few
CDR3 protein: CASSESKTSGSSYEQYF

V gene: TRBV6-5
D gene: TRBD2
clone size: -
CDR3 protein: CASSSGLAGVGELFF

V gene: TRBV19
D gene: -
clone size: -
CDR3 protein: CASSVQVYMNTEAFF